Shown below are 2 T cell receptor beta chains from a single sample sequenced in a study of blood T cells in healthy people across ages. A second PCR of 7 to 11 cycles used a sample-barcoded 5' primer and a J-beta primer mix. TCRdb analysed the 5' RACE reads with MiXCR anew, one entry per CDR3 protein. The sample holds approximately 600,000 distinct CDR3 sequences, around 54% seen once. The material sequenced was blood. The receptor set was obtained from a man aged 55 to 69 in good health.

A word on this clonotype: One junction end does not reproduce the germline sequence, and a read error may be involved. The CDR3 nucleotides read TGTGCCAGCAGCTCGACAGGGAACTCACCCCCCCACTTT. The encoded protein is CASSSTGNSPPHF. The V gene is TRBV7-2, the J gene TRBJ1-6, with 7 bases lining up with TRBD1. Germline CDR1 and CDR2: SGHTA and FQGNSA. CDR3 size: 13 residues. Drawing the rest from reference TRBV7-2 and TRBJ1-6, the complete variable domain is GAGVSQSPSNKVTEKGKDVELRCDPISGHTALYWYRQSLGQGLEFLIYFQGNSAPDKSGLPSDRFSAERTGGSVSTLTIQRTQQEDSAVYLCASSSTGNSPPHFGNGTRLTVT.

This clonotype was seen a single time. The chain links TRBV2 to TRBJ2-1; TRBD1 agrees at 7 bases. The CDR3 has 14 amino acids. Germline CDR1 is SNHLY and CDR2 is FYNNEI. The J segment lost 4 bases and the V segment lost 7 bases, leaving 7 bases of the junction unmatched. CDR3 DNA: TGTGCCAGCAATACAGGGGTGGAATACAATGAGCAGTTCTTC. Translation gives CASNTGVEYNEQFF.